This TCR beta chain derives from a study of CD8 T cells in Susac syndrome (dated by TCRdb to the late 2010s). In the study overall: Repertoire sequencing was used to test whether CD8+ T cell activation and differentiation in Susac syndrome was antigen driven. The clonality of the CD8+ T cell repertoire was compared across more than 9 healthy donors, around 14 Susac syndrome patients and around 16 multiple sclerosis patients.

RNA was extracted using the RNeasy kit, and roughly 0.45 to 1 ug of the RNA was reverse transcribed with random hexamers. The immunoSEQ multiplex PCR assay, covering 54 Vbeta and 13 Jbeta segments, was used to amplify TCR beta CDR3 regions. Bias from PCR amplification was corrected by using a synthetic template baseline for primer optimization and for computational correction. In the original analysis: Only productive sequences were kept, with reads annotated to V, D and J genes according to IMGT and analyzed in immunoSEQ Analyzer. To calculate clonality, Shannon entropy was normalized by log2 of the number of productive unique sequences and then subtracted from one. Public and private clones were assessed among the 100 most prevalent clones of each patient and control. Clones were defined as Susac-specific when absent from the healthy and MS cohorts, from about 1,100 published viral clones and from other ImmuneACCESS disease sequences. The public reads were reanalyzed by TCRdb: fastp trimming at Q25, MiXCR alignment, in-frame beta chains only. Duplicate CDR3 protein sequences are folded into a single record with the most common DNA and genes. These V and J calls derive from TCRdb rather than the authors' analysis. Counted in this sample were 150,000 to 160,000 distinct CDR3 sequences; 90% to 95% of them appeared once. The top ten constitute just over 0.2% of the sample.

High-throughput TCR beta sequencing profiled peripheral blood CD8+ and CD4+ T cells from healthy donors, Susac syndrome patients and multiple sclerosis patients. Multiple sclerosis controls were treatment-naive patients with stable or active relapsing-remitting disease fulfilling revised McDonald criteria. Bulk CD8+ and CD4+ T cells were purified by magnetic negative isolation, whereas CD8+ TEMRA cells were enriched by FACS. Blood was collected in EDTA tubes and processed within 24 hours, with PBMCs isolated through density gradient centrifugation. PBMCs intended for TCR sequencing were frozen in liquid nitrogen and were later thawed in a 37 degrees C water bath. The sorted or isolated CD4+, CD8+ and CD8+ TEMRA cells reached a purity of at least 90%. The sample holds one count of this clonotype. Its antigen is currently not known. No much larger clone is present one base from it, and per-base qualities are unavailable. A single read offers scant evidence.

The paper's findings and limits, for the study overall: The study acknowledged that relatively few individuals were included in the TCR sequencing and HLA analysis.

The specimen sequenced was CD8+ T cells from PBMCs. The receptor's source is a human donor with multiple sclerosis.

The sequenced DNA: TGCGCCAGCAGTCGTATTCGGGTACCCGGGGAGCTGTTTTTT. Its protein product is CASSRIRVPGELFF. The chain joins TRBV23-1 to TRBJ2-2, with no reliable assignment of the D segment. TRBV23-1 is an open reading frame whose function is uncertain. V and J lose 4 bases and 6 bases, and a span of 12 bases separates them. The CDR3 sequence holds 14 residues, the cysteine and phenylalanine included. Only CDR3 DNA is held: 42 bases, read in frame from base 1.